One sample yielded the 20 T cell receptor beta chains listed below, sequenced in a study of CD4+ T cells in melanoma. The repertoire was sequenced with immunoSEQ multiplex PCR; TCRdb's copy has only in-frame clones and lacks some. In the table there are more than 15,000 clones, roughly 80% of which are singletons. Material: cells from a culture (not recorded whether cultured in vitro). Source of these receptors: a human donor with melanoma.

The chain is built from TRBV6-6 and TRBJ1-5; a weak D match, TRBD1 (5 bases). The length of the CDR3 is 12 residues. CDR1 MNHNY and CDR2 SVGAGI come from the germline V gene (reference sequence). The ends were cut back, 7 bases at V and 5 bases at J, with 9 bases in the middle. This CDR3 is CASTRGYQPQHF. Written as DNA, the CDR3 is TGTGCCAGCACCCGGGGGTATCAGCCCCAGCATTTT.

The chain couples TRBV7-6 to TRBJ1-2, with a weak D call TRBD1 (5 bases). Germline CDR1 SGHVS, CDR2 FNYEAQ. CDR3 length: 16 residues. V was cut by 4 bases and J by 2 bases, with 17 bases left in between. CDR3 DNA: TGTGCCAGCAGCTCCTCCCCTGACAGACAGAACTATGGCTACACCTTC. The encoded protein is CASSSSPDRQNYGYTF.

This clone was counted a few times. The chain links TRBV6-1 to TRBJ2-7; the match to TRBD1 covers 7 bases. Unmatched junction bases numbered 4, after V lost 2 bases and J lost 0 bases. CDR3 size: 15 residues. From germline, CDR1 is MNHNS and CDR2 SASEGT. The CDR3 bases are TGTGCCAGCAGTGAACAGGGGACAGCCTCCTACGAGCAGTACTTC. As protein: CASSEQGTASYEQYF.

V is TRBV28 and J is TRBJ1-1; weak D call: TRBD1 (5 bases). The CDR3 contains 13 residues. Germline CDR1 and CDR2: MDHEN and SYDVKM. Trimming cost V 2 bases and J 11 bases, with 15 bases left between them. In DNA form, the CDR3 reads TGTGCCAGCAGTTTAGACGCAAGGGGCAGTGCTTTCTTT. This sequence encodes CASSLDARGSAFF.

The chain joins TRBV7-9 to TRBJ1-1; no reliable D call. This CDR3 has 14 amino acids. Per the germline V gene, CDR1 is SEHNR and CDR2 is FQNEAQ (reference sequence). The V end was cut by 6 bases, the J end by 3 bases, with 14 bases between. The CDR3 region has the DNA TGTGCCAGCAGTCAGAATCGGGCCTACACTGAAGCTTTCTTT. Amino acids: CASSQNRAYTEAFF.

The gene calls are TRBV6-1 and TRBJ2-7; possibly TRBD2 for D (6 bases). Germline assignment: CDR1 MNHNS and CDR2 SASEGT. The CDR3 spans 12 residues. V was shortened by 4 bases and J by 6 bases, with 10 bases between the two germline ends. The CDR3 is CASSARDSEQYF. DNA for the CDR3: TGTGCCAGCAGTGCCAGGGACTCCGAGCAGTACTTC.

As DNA, the CDR3 is TGCGCCAGCAGACAAAGACAGGGTCAGAATGAGCAGTTCTTC. It is translated as CASRQRQGQNEQFF. The chain couples TRBV5-1 to TRBJ2-1; 7 nucleotides line up with TRBD1. The CDR3 length is 14 residues. Trimming at V came to 5 bases and at J to 7 bases, leaving 9 bases not matched to a gene. From germline, CDR1 is SGHRS and CDR2 YFSETQ.

This clone occurred a few times. V usage is TRBV7-3 and J usage is TRBJ2-1; 8 nucleotides match TRBD2. The germline V gene encodes CDR1 SGHTA and CDR2 FQGTGA. The V and J ends lost 3 bases and 5 bases, in that order; junction bases with no gene match: 6. CDR3 length equals 15 residues. Here the CDR3 reads CASSFLGGGNNEQFF. CDR3 sequence (DNA): TGTGCCAGCAGCTTCTTAGGCGGGGGGAACAATGAGCAGTTCTTC.

This rearrangement joins TRBV6-4 to TRBJ2-3; D is unclear. The CDR3 runs 15 residues. Between the trimmed V and J ends, which lost 7 bases and 0 bases, there was a span of 14 bases. Germline V gene lookup returns CDR1 MRHNA and CDR2 SNTAGT. The CDR3 loop reads CASTDRIGSTDTQYF. The CDR3 region has the DNA TGTGCCAGCACAGACCGTATCGGGAGCACAGATACGCAGTATTTT.

There are a few counts of this clone. This chain joins TRBV29-1 and TRBJ2-5; no clear D gene. CDR1 is SQVTM and CDR2 is ANQGSEA in the germline V gene. V was trimmed by 5 bases and J by 5 bases, leaving 9 bases between them. The CDR3 is 11 residues long. CDR3: CSVLPSETQYF. CDR3 nucleotide sequence: TGCAGCGTTTTACCTTCGGAGACCCAGTACTTC.

The V and J genes are TRBV7-2 and TRBJ1-2; D unclear. The CDR3 has 14 amino acids. Germline CDR1 is SGHTA and CDR2 is FQGNSA. With 5 bases removed from V and 7 bases from J, the gap between germline ends came to 17 bases. CDR3 in amino acids: CASSDAPEAGGYTF. DNA of the CDR3: TGTGCCAGCAGCGATGCCCCAGAGGCCGGTGGCTACACCTTC.

This chain uses TRBV19 with TRBJ1-2, with D possibly being TRBD1 (6 bases). Trimming shortened V by 3 bases and J by 1 base, and 12 bases separated the two germline ends. CDR3 length equals 15 residues. Germline V CDR1 and CDR2: LNHDA, SQIVND (reference sequence). CDR3 residues: CASSIGRGLNYGYTF. Written as DNA, the CDR3 is TGTGCCAGTAGTATCGGCAGGGGCCTTAACTATGGCTACACCTTC.

This clone showed up just once. The chain has TRBV29-1 and TRBJ2-4; TRBD1 is a possible D gene (5 bases). From germline, CDR1 is SQVTM and CDR2 ANQGSEA. The CDR3 has 13 amino acids. V was cut by 5 bases and J by 11 bases, with 19 bases left in between. CDR3: CSVSQTAADLQYF. DNA for the CDR3: TGCAGCGTTTCCCAGACAGCTGCCGACCTTCAGTACTTC.

The gene calls are TRBV19 and TRBJ1-1; possibly TRBD1 for D (6 bases). Germline assignment: CDR1 LNHDA and CDR2 SQIVND (reference sequence). The CDR3 is made up of 14 amino acids. Trimming stripped 7 bases from V and 0 bases from J, with 12 bases between. CDR3 residues: CASTVGDMNTEAFF. CDR3 sequence (DNA): TGTGCCAGTACGGTCGGGGACATGAACACTGAAGCTTTCTTT.

The V and J genes are TRBV9 and TRBJ2-5, with 7 bases fitting TRBD1. This CDR3 contains 15 residues. Per the germline V gene, CDR1 is SGDLS and CDR2 is YYNGEE. V gave up 3 bases and J gave up 4 bases; unmatched junction bases: 9. The CDR3 nucleotides read TGTGCCAGCAGCGCTCGACAGGGCAGGCGAGAGACCCAGTACTTC. It yields the protein CASSARQGRRETQYF.

This clone showed up just once. The chain combines TRBV7-2 with TRBJ2-7, with D perhaps given as TRBD1 or TRBD2 (6 bases each). The V gene lost 5 bases and the J gene lost 6 bases, with 20 bases spanning the gap. Germline V gives CDR1 SGHTA, CDR2 FQGNSA. This CDR3 has 15 amino acids. CDR3 nucleotide sequence: TGTGCCAGCAGCCCAGTGGACAGCCGGCGGGGCGAGCAGTACTTC. Amino acids: CASSPVDSRRGEQYF.

In this sample, this clone turned up once. The chain carries TRBV2 and TRBJ1-6; D might be TRBD1 (5 bases). Trimming removed 0 bases at V and 7 bases at J, with 13 bases between. The CDR3 sequence is 16 residues long. Germline values: CDR1 SNHLY, CDR2 FYNNEI. The CDR3 sequence: CASSEALRGWNSPLHF. DNA of the CDR3: TGTGCCAGCAGTGAAGCGCTTCGGGGCTGGAATTCACCCCTCCACTTT. The variable domain in full, completed from reference TRBV2 and TRBJ1-6, reads EPEVTQTPSHQVTQMGQEVILRCVPISNHLYFYWYRQILGQKVEFLVSFYNNEISEKSEIFDDQFSVERPDGSNFTLKIRSTKLEDSAMYFCASSEALRGWNSPLHFGNGTRLTVT.

V usage is TRBV20-1 and J usage is TRBJ1-1; the D is unclear. The CDR3 contains 9 residues. CDR1 and CDR2 from the germline V gene are DFQATT and SNEGSKA (reference sequence). Trimming stripped 0 bases from V and 11 bases from J, with 4 bases between. CDR3 DNA sequence: TGCAGTGCTAGAGATTTGGCTTTCTTT. Residues: CSARDLAFF.

The rearrangement links TRBV20-1 to TRBJ1-1; D is undetermined. Germline V gives CDR1 DFQATT, CDR2 SNEGSKA (reference sequence). The CDR3 has 11 amino acids. Trimming left V 5 bases short and J 3 bases short, with 7 bases between. The CDR3 region is CSAQHDTEAFF. The CDR3 bases are TGCAGTGCTCAACATGACACTGAAGCTTTCTTT.

The chain links TRBV7-2 to TRBJ1-2; D is perhaps TRBD1 (5 bases). Germline V gene sequence: CDR1 SGHTA, CDR2 FQGNSA. This CDR3 region has 15 residues. Trimming pared 2 bases from V and 4 bases from J, leaving 14 bases between. CDR3 in DNA: TGTGCCAGCAGCTTAAGGGTCGGGGGACTCTATGGCTACACCTTC. Amino acids: CASSLRVGGLYGYTF.